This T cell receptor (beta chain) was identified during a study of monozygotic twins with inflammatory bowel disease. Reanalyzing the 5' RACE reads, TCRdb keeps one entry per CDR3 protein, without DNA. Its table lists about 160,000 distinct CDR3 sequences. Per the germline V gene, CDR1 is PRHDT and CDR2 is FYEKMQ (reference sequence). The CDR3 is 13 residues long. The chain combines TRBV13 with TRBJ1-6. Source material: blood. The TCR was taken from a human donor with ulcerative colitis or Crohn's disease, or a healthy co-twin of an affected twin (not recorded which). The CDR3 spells CASSLGTNSPLHF.